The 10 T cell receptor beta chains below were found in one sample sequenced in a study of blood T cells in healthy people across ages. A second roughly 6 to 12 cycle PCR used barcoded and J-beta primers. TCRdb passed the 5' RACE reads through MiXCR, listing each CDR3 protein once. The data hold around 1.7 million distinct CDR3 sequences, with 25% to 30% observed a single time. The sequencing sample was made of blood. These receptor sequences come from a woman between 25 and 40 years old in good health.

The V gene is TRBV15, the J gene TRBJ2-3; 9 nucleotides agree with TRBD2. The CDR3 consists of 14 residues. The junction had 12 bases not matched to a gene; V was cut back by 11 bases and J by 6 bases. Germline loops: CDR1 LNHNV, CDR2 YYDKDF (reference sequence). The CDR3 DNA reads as TGTGCCGTAGGTACAATAGCGGGGGTGGATACGCAGTATTTT. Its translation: CAVGTIAGVDTQYF.

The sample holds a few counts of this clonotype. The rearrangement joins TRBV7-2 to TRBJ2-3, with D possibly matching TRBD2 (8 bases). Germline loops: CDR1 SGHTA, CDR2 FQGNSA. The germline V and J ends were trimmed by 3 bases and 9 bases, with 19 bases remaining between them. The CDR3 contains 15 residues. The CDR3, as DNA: TGTGCCAGCAGCTTGGGTAGCGGGACAGTTGGGACGCAGTATTTT. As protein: CASSLGSGTVGTQYF.

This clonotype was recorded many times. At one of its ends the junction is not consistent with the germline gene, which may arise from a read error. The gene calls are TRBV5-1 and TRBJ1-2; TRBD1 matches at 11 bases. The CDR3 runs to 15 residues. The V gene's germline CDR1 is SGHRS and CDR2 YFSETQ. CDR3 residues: CASSLAGTGGYGYTF. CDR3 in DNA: TGTGCCAGCAGTTTAGCCGGGACAGGGGGTTATGGCTACACCTTC.

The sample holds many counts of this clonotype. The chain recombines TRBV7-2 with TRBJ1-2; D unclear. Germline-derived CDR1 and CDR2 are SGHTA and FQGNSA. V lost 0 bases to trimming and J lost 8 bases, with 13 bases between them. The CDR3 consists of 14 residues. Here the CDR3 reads CASSLAGSIRGYTF. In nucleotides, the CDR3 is TGTGCCAGCAGCTTAGCTGGTAGTATTAGGGGCTACACCTTC. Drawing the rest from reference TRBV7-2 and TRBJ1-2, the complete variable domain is GAGVSQSPSNKVTEKGKDVELRCDPISGHTALYWYRQSLGQGLEFLIYFQGNSAPDKSGLPSDRFSAERTGGSVSTLTIQRTQQEDSAVYLCASSLAGSIRGYTFGSGTRLTVV.

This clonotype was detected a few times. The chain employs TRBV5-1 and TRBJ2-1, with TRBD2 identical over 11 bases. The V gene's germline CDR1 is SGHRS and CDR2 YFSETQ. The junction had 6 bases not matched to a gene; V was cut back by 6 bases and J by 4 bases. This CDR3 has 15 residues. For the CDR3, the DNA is TGCGCCAGCAATCCCACTAGCGGGAGTTACAATGAGCAGTTCTTC. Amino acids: CASNPTSGSYNEQFF. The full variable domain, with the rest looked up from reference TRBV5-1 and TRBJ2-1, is KAGVTQTPRYLIKTRGQQVTLSCSPISGHRSVSWYQQTPGQGLQFLFEYFSETQRNKGNFPGRFSGRQFSNSRSEMNVSTLELGDSALYLCASNPTSGSYNEQFFGPGTRLTVL.

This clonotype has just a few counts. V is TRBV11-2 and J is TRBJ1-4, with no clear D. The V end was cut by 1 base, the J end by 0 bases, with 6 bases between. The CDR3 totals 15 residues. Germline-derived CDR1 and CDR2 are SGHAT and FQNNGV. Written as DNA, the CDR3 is TGTGCCAGCAGCTTAGCCCCGGCAACTAATGAAAAACTGTTTTTT. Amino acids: CASSLAPATNEKLFF.

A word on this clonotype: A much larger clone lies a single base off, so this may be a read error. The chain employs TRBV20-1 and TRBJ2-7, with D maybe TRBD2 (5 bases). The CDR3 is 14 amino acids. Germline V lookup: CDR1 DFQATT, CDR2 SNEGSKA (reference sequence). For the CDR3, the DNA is TGCGGTGCTAGGATAGCGAGGTTTCGGGGCGAGCAGTACTTC. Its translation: CGARIARFRGEQYF.

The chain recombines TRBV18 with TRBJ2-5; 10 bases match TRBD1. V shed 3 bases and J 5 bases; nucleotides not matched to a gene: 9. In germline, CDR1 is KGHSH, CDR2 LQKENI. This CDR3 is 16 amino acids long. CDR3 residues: CASSPAPGQGRETQYF. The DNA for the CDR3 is TGTGCCAGCTCACCGGCTCCGGGACAGGGGCGGGAGACCCAGTACTTC.

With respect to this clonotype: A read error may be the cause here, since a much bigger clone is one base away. The CDR3 sequence is CASSKGSRRGYSYNEQVF. CDR3 DNA sequence: TGTGCCAGCAGCAAAGGTTCCCGCAGGGGCTACTCCTACAATGAGCAGGTCTTC. The chain carries TRBV21-1 and TRBJ2-1; the D call in the table, TRBD1, was not verified against the DNA. TRBV21-1 is an annotated pseudogene. The length of the CDR3 is 18 residues.

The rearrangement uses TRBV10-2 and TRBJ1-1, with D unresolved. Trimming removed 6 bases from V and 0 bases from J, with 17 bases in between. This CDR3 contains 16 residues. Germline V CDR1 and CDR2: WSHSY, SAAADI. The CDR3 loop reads CASRSPRLRMNTEAFF. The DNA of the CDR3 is TGCGCCAGCAGGAGTCCCAGGTTACGAATGAACACTGAAGCTTTCTTT.